This TCR beta chain was retrieved from a study of sequential checkpoint blockade in melanoma (dated by TCRdb to 2018 to 2020). Looking at the study overall: Using 1:1 randomization, the trial assigned patients either to first-line nivolumab followed by ipilimumab (arm A) or to ipilimumab followed by nivolumab (arm B). Both trial sequences were followed by maintenance nivolumab. DNA from roughly 83 melanoma tumor samples collected before treatment underwent TCRbeta immunosequencing. For about 22 patients, matched tumor biopsies were taken both before treatment and at week 13, after single-agent nivolumab (arm A) or ipilimumab (arm B). Around three quarters of the matched pre- and post-treatment tumor biopsy pairs came from the same lesion. The investigation overall reported the following: Larger, independent patient cohorts are needed to validate the response-prediction model that combines TCR metrics and mutation burden. Patients with increases in tumor T-cell fraction and clonality by week 13 were approximately 30 times more likely to achieve clinical benefit. In the nivolumab-first arm (arm A), pretreatment tumor TIL clonality was associated with response (P = .04). Small sample sizes and reduced statistical power limited the analyses of tumor T-cell fraction within each arm. PD-L1 staining and CD8+ T-cell counts correlated with tumor T-cell fraction and clonality, whereas mutational load did not.

V is shortened by 3 bases, J by 1 base, and the region joining them spans 19 bases. The CDR3 runs 18 amino acids, cysteine and phenylalanine included. Just CDR3 DNA is preserved here, 54 bases in frame from base 1. CDR1 and CDR2, per the germline V gene, are SGHNT and YENEEA. TCRbeta CDR3 regions were immunosequenced from genomic DNA with the immunoSEQ Assay. Prior to high-throughput sequencing, genomic DNA was amplified by bias-controlled multiplex PCR. Turning to the authors' computational methods: To quantify the absolute abundance of each unique TCRbeta CDR3 region, the sequences were collapsed and filtered. Clonality, defined as 1 minus Pielou's evenness, was calculated using only productive rearrangements. To compute tumor T-cell fraction, TCRbeta template counts were normalized to usable DNA, with usable DNA estimated from several housekeeping genes. Clones with significantly greater frequencies in on-treatment versus baseline samples were identified using a previously published method. Entries here come from immuneACCESS through TCRdb and include only in-frame sequences with V and J called. Some clones fail to appear in such tables; in the studies checked, an unresolved V gene covers under half of the shortfall, and the cause of the remainder is unknown. V and J calls and clone size are given by that table; D and trimming were obtained from the DNA. The sample table contains thousands of clones; only one count was recorded for roughly 21% of them. The ten largest make up roughly a tenth of the sample.

This clone was counted many times. What this receptor recognizes is not known. Base qualities were left out, and no much larger clone turns up one base away. This specimen's treatment or condition label, per the study, means: randomized to nivolumab then ipilimumab (arm A) or the reverse (arm B). Prior DNA-damaging chemotherapy had not been received by any trial patient. Samples came from patients with melanoma in CheckMate 064, a randomized, open-label phase II trial of sequential checkpoint blockade. Tumor TCR sequencing used genomic DNA from formalin-fixed paraffin-embedded (FFPE) tissue samples. The chain links TRBV11-3 with TRBJ1-5, and perhaps TRBD1 as D gene, on 5 matching bases. The sequence was collected from a human donor with melanoma. Sequencing used tumor tissue (inferred from file names), obtained from a patient given nivolumab and ipilimumab in sequence. CDR3 loop: CASSFKGLGGWSNQPQHF. In nucleotide form, the sequence is TGTGCCAGCAGCTTTAAGGGATTGGGGGGATGGAGCAATCAGCCCCAGCATTTT.